The clone carrying this T cell receptor (beta chain) showed up just once. This record comes from a study of CD8 T cells in Susac syndrome. The control group consisted of healthy donors matched for age and sex. Trimming shortened V by 5 bases and J by 4 bases, and 17 bases separated the two germline ends. The CDR3 consists of 15 residues. Germline loops: CDR1 SEHNR, CDR2 FQNEAQ (reference sequence). An amount of RNA that ranged from roughly 0.45 to 1 ug was reverse transcribed with random hexamers. Using its own MiXCR run on the immunoSEQ multiplex PCR reads, TCRdb lists one record per CDR3 protein. The repertoire has approximately 120,000 distinct CDR3 sequences, about 96% of them found once; the top ten carry more than 0.08%.

Sample: CD4+ T cells from PBMCs. The chain carries TRBV7-9 and TRBJ1-1; tentative D call: TRBD1 (6 bases). This clonotype was sampled from a human donor in good health. The chain's CDR3 is CASSAKGGAATEAFF. The CDR3 DNA follows: TGTGCCAGCAGCGCCAAGGGGGGGGCGGCCACTGAAGCTTTCTTT.